The next 15 T cell receptor beta chains were all read from a single sample in a study of spatial heterogeneity in lung cancer. Each CDR3 protein gets one entry after TCRdb re-called the 5' RACE reads with MiXCR. The repertoire consists of approximately 11,000 distinct CDR3 sequences, with roughly 3.9% occurring once and the leading ten covering around 7.6%. Time point defined: sample taken at primary tumor resection. Whole RNA from tumor, nontumor lung or frozen PBMC was sequenced unsorted. This material consisted of normal lung tissue next to the tumor, taken at surgery. The receptor set was obtained from a male donor with early-stage non-small cell lung cancer.

This clonotype was recorded many times. Little can be read into the size of this beta chain, an off-target read in a library designed for alpha chains. This chain connects TRBV20-1 to TRBJ2-7, with D perhaps TRBD2 (6 bases). Germline loops: CDR1 DFQATT, CDR2 SNEGSKA (reference sequence). V was shortened by 0 bases and J by 3 bases, with 15 bases between the two germline ends. The CDR3 totals 15 residues. In DNA form, the CDR3 reads TGCAGTGCTAGAGATCCGGCGGGAACGAACTACGAGCAGTACTTC. Its protein product is CSARDPAGTNYEQYF.

Relative to its sample, this clonotype is medium-sized. The library was designed around alpha chains, so this beta chain is a stray read whose abundance carries little weight. The CDR3 here is CSVELGQGTDEQFF. CDR3 bases: TGCAGCGTTGAGTTAGGACAGGGGACCGATGAGCAGTTCTTC. This chain uses TRBV29-1 with TRBJ2-1, with 9 bases identical to TRBD1. The CDR3 loop spans 14 amino acids. V dropped 3 bases and J dropped 8; count of bases not matched to a gene: 8. In germline, CDR1 is SQVTM, CDR2 ANQGSEA.

Many counts were recorded for this clonotype. This beta chain is a stray read from a library made for alpha chains; its abundance is not meaningful. This sequence joins TRBV2 and TRBJ1-1; no firm D call. The CDR3 has 13 amino acids. Trimming removed 1 base from V and 5 bases from J, with 8 bases in between. Germline assignment: CDR1 SNHLY and CDR2 FYNNEI. DNA for the CDR3: TGTGCCAGCAGTGAAGTTGGGGAGACTGAAGCTTTCTTT. Translated, it gives CASSEVGETEAFF.

At least ten counts were recorded for this clonotype. Because the library targeted alpha chains, this beta chain is an off-target read whose size means little. The chain is built from TRBV27 and TRBJ1-6; D unclear. V was shortened by 0 bases and J by 6 bases, with 3 bases between the two germline ends. From germline, CDR1 is MNHEY and CDR2 SMNVEV (reference sequence). There are 13 residues in the CDR3. The CDR3 reads CASSLSPNSPLHF. In DNA form, the CDR3 reads TGTGCCAGCAGTTTATCCCCTAATTCACCCCTCCACTTT.

In this sample, this clonotype turned up many times. A library prepared for alpha chains yielded this beta chain as an off-target read; its size is of little meaning. The V call is TRBV7-2, the J call TRBJ2-4; D ambiguous. Trimming removed 1 base from V and 8 bases from J, with 12 bases in between. The germline V gene has CDR1 SGHTA and CDR2 FQGNSA. The CDR3 length is 14 residues. For the CDR3, the DNA is TGTGCCAGCAGCTTAGATGGCCCCCTAGACATTCAGTACTTC. Translating gives CASSLDGPLDIQYF.

By share of the sample, this clonotype is medium-sized. This beta chain is a stray read from a library made for alpha chains; its abundance is not meaningful. V is TRBV29-1 and J is TRBJ2-3; 8 bases are a match to TRBD2. Germline CDR1 SQVTM, CDR2 ANQGSEA. Trimming at V came to 6 bases and at J to 5 bases, leaving 7 bases not matched to a gene. The CDR3 sequence is 13 residues long. DNA for the CDR3: TGCAGCGTAGGCGGGGGGTTCGAAGATACGCAGTATTTT. Amino acids: CSVGGGFEDTQYF.

This clonotype occurred many times. Little can be read into the size of this beta chain, an off-target read in a library designed for alpha chains. J is TRBJ1-1 and V is TRBV5-1; 11 nucleotides align to TRBD1. Per germline, CDR1 SGHRS and CDR2 YFSETQ. The CDR3 is 16 amino acids. The ends lost 4 bases at V and 0 bases at J; junction bases unmatched: 5. The CDR3 region is CASSPRTGGVNTEAFF. CDR3 DNA sequence: TGCGCCAGCAGCCCGCGGACAGGGGGCGTGAACACTGAAGCTTTCTTT.

This clonotype qualifies as medium-sized. Within a library made for alpha chains, this beta chain is off target, and its count is uninformative. The V gene is TRBV20-1, the J gene TRBJ1-5, with D possibly TRBD1 on 6 matching bases. Trimming took 6 bases from V and 4 from J, leaving 16 bases between them. The CDR3 has 14 residues. From germline, CDR1 is DFQATT and CDR2 SNEGSKA (reference sequence). The DNA for the CDR3 is TGCAGTGCGGGGGCTGGGCGGGATAATCAGCCCCAGCATTTT. Its protein product is CSAGAGRDNQPQHF.

This clonotype was seen at least ten times. A library prepared for alpha chains yielded this beta chain as an off-target read; its size is of little meaning. The chain joins TRBV5-1 to TRBJ1-1; D may be TRBD1 (5 bases). Germline V gene data show CDR1 as SGHRS and CDR2 as YFSETQ. The V gene lost 2 bases and the J gene lost 0 bases, with 11 bases spanning the gap. There are 15 residues in the CDR3. CDR3 protein: CASSLQDQVNTEAFF. The CDR3 DNA sequence: TGCGCCAGCAGCTTACAGGACCAGGTGAACACTGAAGCTTTCTTT.

This clonotype was observed many times. Being off target in a library aimed at alpha chains, this beta chain has a size of little meaning. The chain couples TRBV20-1 to TRBJ1-1; D is possibly TRBD1 (6 bases). CDR1 and CDR2 (germline): DFQATT, SNEGSKA (reference sequence). V gave up 2 bases and J gave up 1 base, with 23 bases separating them. The CDR3 is made up of 18 amino acids. This CDR3 is CSARPLHGQGTSNTEAFF. The DNA of the CDR3 is TGCAGTGCTAGACCCCTCCACGGGCAGGGGACCTCGAACACTGAAGCTTTCTTT.

In this sample, this clonotype turned up many times. In a library made to pick up alpha chains, this beta chain is a stray read with a size that means little. The J gene is TRBJ1-2, the V gene TRBV24-1; D not resolved. This CDR3 has 14 amino acids. Germline-derived CDR1 and CDR2 are KGHDR and SFDVKD. V was cut by 5 bases and J by 2 bases, with 11 bases left in between. This chain's CDR3 is CATSVWDPNYGYTF. The CDR3 DNA reads TGTGCCACCAGTGTGTGGGATCCAAACTATGGCTACACCTTC.

This clonotype was observed many times. Since it is a stray read in a library aimed at alpha chains, this beta chain has a size that is not meaningful. This chain uses TRBV20-1 with TRBJ2-3, with TRBD2 matching over 7 bases. Germline values: CDR1 DFQATT, CDR2 SNEGSKA (reference sequence). The CDR3 is 13 residues long. The CDR3 loop reads CTVGGGYTDTQYF. CDR3 sequence (DNA): TGCACTGTGGGCGGGGGATACACAGATACGCAGTATTTT.

This clonotype appeared many times. This beta chain was picked up by a library intended for alpha chains and is off target, so its count carries little meaning. V gene TRBV15 combines with J gene TRBJ1-4; no clear D gene. Germline V gene lookup returns CDR1 LNHNV and CDR2 YYDKDF (reference sequence). The V end was cut by 0 bases, the J end by 5 bases, with 4 bases between. CDR3 size: 13 residues. The CDR3 spells CATSRDSNEKLFF. The CDR3, as DNA: TGTGCCACCAGCAGAGACAGCAATGAAAAACTGTTTTTT.

By frequency in the sample, this clonotype is medium-sized. Being off target in a library aimed at alpha chains, this beta chain has a size of little meaning. The rearrangement links TRBV30 to TRBJ2-1, with TRBD2 matching 9 bases. Germline V gene sequence: CDR1 GTSNPN, CDR2 SVGIG (reference sequence). There are 13 residues in the CDR3. The V gene end was trimmed by 1 base and the J gene end by 8 bases; junction bases not matched to a gene: 3. The CDR3 nucleotides read TGTGCCTGGAGTGCGACTAGCGGCTATGAGCAGTTCTTC. It codes for CAWSATSGYEQFF.

By frequency in the sample, this clonotype is medium-sized. The size of this beta chain means little, since it is a stray read in a library made for alpha chains. This chain uses TRBV16 with TRBJ1-6; 7 bases line up with TRBD1. After removal of 4 bases from V and 10 bases from J, the junction contained 7 bases not matched to a gene. The CDR3 covers 14 residues. The germline V gene has CDR1 KGHSY and CDR2 FQNENV. DNA of the CDR3: TGTGCCAGCAGCCCGACAGGGTATGGCTCACCCCTCCACTTT. This sequence encodes CASSPTGYGSPLHF.